A single sample is the source of the 25 T cell receptor beta chains below, sequenced in a study of blood T cell repertoires in COVID-19. Clones were sequenced by immunoSEQ multiplex PCR, and TCRdb holds only the in-frame ones, with some missing. The sample yields about 320,000 clones, 88% seen once. The source material was peripheral blood. Receptors were obtained from a woman aged 25-40 years with COVID-19, enrolled during active disease.

This clone was picked up a small number of times. The chain has TRBV2 and TRBJ1-3; D perhaps matches TRBD1 (6 bases). Germline-derived CDR1 and CDR2 are SNHLY and FYNNEI. Deletions cut 7 bases from V and 0 bases from J, with 13 bases between. This CDR3 has 15 residues. As DNA, the CDR3 is TGTGCCAGCATTAGGGGGGGCATCTCTGGAAACACCATATATTTT. Its protein product is CASIRGGISGNTIYF.

The chain is built from TRBV7-8 and TRBJ2-1; 12 nucleotides line up with TRBD2. The CDR3 is 19 amino acids. Germline trimming cut 3 bases from V and 9 bases from J; bases unmatched to any gene: 18. Per the germline V gene, CDR1 is SGHVS and CDR2 is FQNEAQ. This CDR3 is CASSFPLASGGASGSEQFF. The CDR3 DNA reads TGTGCCAGCAGCTTCCCCTTGGCTAGCGGGGGGGCAAGTGGCAGTGAGCAGTTCTTC.

This chain uses TRBV2 with TRBJ2-6; 9 bases line up with TRBD2. Trimming cost V 10 bases and J 0 bases; bases outside gene matches: 7. CDR3 size: 16 residues. The germline V gene has CDR1 SNHLY and CDR2 FYNNEI. CDR3 DNA sequence: TGTGCCACTTGGACTAGCGCAGTCTCTGGGGCCAACGTCCTGACTTTC. Translation: CATWTSAVSGANVLTF.

V and J are TRBV5-1 and TRBJ1-6; D is undetermined. V lost 0 bases, J lost 6 bases, and 10 bases lay in between. Looked up from germline, CDR1 is SGHRS and CDR2 is YFSETQ. The CDR3 consists of 15 residues. In DNA, the CDR3 is TGCGCCAGCAGCTTGGATTCCGGGGTTAATTCACCCCTCCACTTT. This gives the protein CASSLDSGVNSPLHF.

V and J are TRBV5-1 and TRBJ2-7; D might be TRBD1 (5 bases). CDR1 and CDR2 (germline): SGHRS, YFSETQ. CDR3 size: 18 residues. With 2 bases removed from V and 1 base from J, the gap between germline ends came to 22 bases. As DNA, the CDR3 is TGCGCCAGCAGCTTTTTACCACTGACAGACTTTTTATCCTACGAGCAGTACTTC. It yields the protein CASSFLPLTDFLSYEQYF.

The V gene is TRBV2, the J gene TRBJ2-5, with 11 bases identical to TRBD2. V shed 10 bases and J 1 base; nucleotides not matched to a gene: 5. The V gene's germline CDR1 is SNHLY and CDR2 FYNNEI. The CDR3 consists of 14 residues. The CDR3 bases are TGTGCCACCGGACTAGCGGGTAGCCAAGAGACCCAGTACTTC. Translated: CATGLAGSQETQYF.

The chain couples TRBV28 to TRBJ1-2; 8 bases align to TRBD1. Germline V gene data show CDR1 as MDHEN and CDR2 as SYDVKM. After removal of 2 bases from V and 3 bases from J, the junction contained 11 bases not matched to a gene. This CDR3 region has 17 residues. The CDR3 nucleotides read TGTGCCAGCAGTTTAAGCTTTTCGGACAGGGCTGACTATGGCTACACCTTC. This translates into CASSLSFSDRADYGYTF.

This chain uses TRBV11-3 with TRBJ1-1; weak D call: TRBD1 (6 bases). The CDR3 runs to 13 residues. Germline V CDR1 and CDR2: SGHNT, YENEEA. Trimming removed 5 bases at V and 7 bases at J, with 14 bases between. The CDR3 spells CASSLQGMGEAFF. The CDR3 DNA reads as TGTGCCAGCAGCCTACAGGGAATGGGTGAAGCTTTCTTT.

The V and J genes are TRBV27 and TRBJ2-1, with 8 positions matching TRBD2. The CDR3 length is 16 residues. The germline gives CDR1 MNHEY, CDR2 SMNVEV (reference sequence). The J segment lost 5 bases and the V segment lost 4 bases, leaving 10 bases of the junction unmatched. Written as DNA, the CDR3 is TGTGCCAGCAGTTACCTAGGGACTAGAGAGCACAATGAGCAGTTCTTC. Its translation: CASSYLGTREHNEQFF.

This chain links TRBV12-3 or TRBV12-4 with TRBJ2-2; D is possibly TRBD2 (5 bases). This CDR3 contains 13 residues. V lost 7 bases and J 7 bases, leaving 13 bases between the germline ends. CDR3 nucleotides: TGTGCCAGCACCCTAACCCGGGGCGGGGAGCTGTTTTTT. Translating gives CASTLTRGGELFF.

The chain is built from TRBV18 and TRBJ2-2; 8 nucleotides match TRBD2. J lost 4 bases, V lost 2 bases, and 3 bases had no gene match. The germline gives CDR1 KGHSH, CDR2 LQKENI. The CDR3 consists of 15 residues. The CDR3, as DNA: TGTGCCAGCTCACCAGCCGGACTAGCCACCGGGGAGCTGTTTTTT. Translation: CASSPAGLATGELFF.

Details on this clone: The junction does not match germline at one end; this may be a read error. This chain connects TRBV29-1 to TRBJ2-1; 12 bases agree with TRBD2. CDR3 length: 14 amino acids. Per the germline V gene, CDR1 is SQVTM and CDR2 is ANQGSEA. CDR3 sequence (DNA): TGCAGCGTCGAAGCACTAGCGGGGGGCAATGAGCAGTTCTTC. It translates to CSVEALAGGNEQFF.

This chain connects TRBV10-1 to TRBJ2-7; D call uncertain. Germline V CDR1 and CDR2: WNHNN, SYGVQD (reference sequence). The V gene lost 2 bases and the J gene lost 0 bases, with 14 bases spanning the gap. The length of the CDR3 is 16 residues. The CDR3 DNA is TGCGCCAGCAGTGAGCCGTTTGGGCAGAGCTCCTACGAGCAGTACGTC. It specifies CASSEPFGQSSYEQYV.

The genes are TRBV6-5 and TRBJ1-4; D gene uncertain. V dropped 2 bases and J dropped 3 bases, with 10 bases sitting between them. CDR3 length: 15 residues. Looked up from germline, CDR1 is MNHEY and CDR2 is SVGAGI. The CDR3 coding sequence is TGTGCCAGCAGTTACGAGGGCGGATCTAATGAAAAACTGTTTTTT. Amino acids: CASSYEGGSNEKLFF.

Concerning this clone: Other nucleotide sequences in the sample specify the same CDR3. The chain is built from TRBV27 and TRBJ1-1, with a possible D match to TRBD1 (6 bases). Germline V gene data show CDR1 as MNHEY and CDR2 as SMNVEV (reference sequence). Trimming stripped 0 bases from V and 8 bases from J, with 10 bases between. This CDR3 has 13 amino acids. For the CDR3, the DNA is TGTGCCAGCAGTTTATCCCCCACAGGGGAAGCTTTCTTT. This codes for CASSLSPTGEAFF.

The J gene is TRBJ2-3, the V gene TRBV2, with 12 bases lining up with TRBD1. Per germline, CDR1 SNHLY and CDR2 FYNNEI. The CDR3 is 14 amino acids. V shed 6 bases, J shed 6 bases, and the junction held 4 bases outside the gene matches. CDR3 DNA sequence: TGTGCCAGCAGAGGGACAGGGGGCTATGATACGCAGTATTTT. The encoded protein is CASRGTGGYDTQYF. The variable domain in full, completed from reference TRBV2 and TRBJ2-3, reads EPEVTQTPSHQVTQMGQEVILRCVPISNHLYFYWYRQILGQKVEFLVSFYNNEISEKSEIFDDQFSVERPDGSNFTLKIRSTKLEDSAMYFCASRGTGGYDTQYFGPGTRLTVL.

The rearrangement joins TRBV11-3 to TRBJ2-2; 7 positions match TRBD1. Germline V CDR1 and CDR2: SGHNT, YENEEA. Trimming at V came to 3 bases and at J to 4 bases, leaving 5 bases not matched to a gene. The CDR3 spans 15 residues. CDR3 DNA: TGTGCCAGCAGCTTGACAGGGATTTCCACCGGGGAGCTGTTTTTT. Protein product: CASSLTGISTGELFF.

The V and J genes are TRBV2 and TRBJ1-4; 10 bases match TRBD1. CDR1 is SNHLY and CDR2 is FYNNEI in the germline V gene. V was pared by 6 bases and J by 0 bases, with 10 bases of the junction left unmatched. The CDR3 contains 18 residues. CDR3 sequence reads: CASSYRDRGHATNEKLFF. CDR3 DNA: TGTGCCAGCAGCTACCGGGACAGGGGACATGCAACTAATGAAAAACTGTTTTTT. The full variable domain, with the rest looked up from reference TRBV2 and TRBJ1-4, is EPEVTQTPSHQVTQMGQEVILRCVPISNHLYFYWYRQILGQKVEFLVSFYNNEISEKSEIFDDQFSVERPDGSNFTLKIRSTKLEDSAMYFCASSYRDRGHATNEKLFFGSGTQLSVL.

The chain combines TRBV28 with TRBJ1-1; possibly TRBD1 for D (6 bases). Germline V lookup: CDR1 MDHEN, CDR2 SYDVKM. CDR3 length: 12 residues. Trimming took off 5 bases at V and 8 bases at J, with 12 bases between the two ends. The CDR3 coding sequence is TGTGCCAGCAGTGCCGGGACAAGAGAAGCTTTCTTT. This sequence encodes CASSAGTREAFF.

This sequence joins TRBV2 and TRBJ1-2, with a weak D call TRBD1 (5 bases). CDR1 SNHLY and CDR2 FYNNEI come from the germline V gene. CDR3 size: 15 residues. Deletions cut 5 bases from V and 3 bases from J, with 16 bases between. CDR3 amino acids: CASSSPLTEYYGYTF. The CDR3 DNA reads TGTGCCAGCAGTTCCCCCCTGACAGAATACTATGGCTACACCTTC.

The chain combines TRBV7-6 with TRBJ1-5; 7 bases fit TRBD1. Looked up from germline, CDR1 is SGHVS and CDR2 is FNYEAQ. The J segment lost 6 bases and the V segment lost 5 bases, leaving 4 bases of the junction unmatched. This CDR3 comprises 13 residues. The CDR3 sequence: CASSPGGLQPQHF. The CDR3 nucleotides are TGTGCCAGCAGCCCAGGGGGTCTTCAGCCCCAGCATTTT.

The CDR3 spells CASSDRTSGSYEQYF. As DNA, the CDR3 is TGTGCCAGCAGTGATCGGACTAGCGGCTCCTACGAGCAGTACTTC. J is TRBJ2-7 and V is TRBV6-4, with 10 bases that match TRBD2. Germline lookup yields CDR1 MRHNA and CDR2 SNTAGT. CDR3 size: 15 residues. With 3 bases clipped from V and 0 bases from J, the junction kept 2 bases outside the gene matches.

The V and J genes are TRBV5-1 and TRBJ2-2; perhaps TRBD1 as D (5 bases). CDR1 is SGHRS, CDR2 YFSETQ, per germline. The CDR3 is 15 residues long. The germline V and J ends were trimmed by 0 bases and 7 bases, with 13 bases remaining between them. DNA for the CDR3: TGCGCCAGCAGCTTGGTTAGGGGAAGTGACGGGGAGCTGTTTTTT. The encoded protein is CASSLVRGSDGELFF. Filled out from reference TRBV5-1 and TRBJ2-2, the complete variable domain reads KAGVTQTPRYLIKTRGQQVTLSCSPISGHRSVSWYQQTPGQGLQFLFEYFSETQRNKGNFPGRFSGRQFSNSRSEMNVSTLELGDSALYLCASSLVRGSDGELFFGEGSRLTVL.

The chain employs TRBV5-1 and TRBJ1-5, with no clear D. Trimming cost V 5 bases and J 0 bases, with 6 bases left between them. This CDR3 has 13 residues. Germline values: CDR1 SGHRS, CDR2 YFSETQ. In DNA form, the CDR3 reads TGCGCCAGCAGGCGAGATAGCAATCAGCCCCAGCATTTT. It translates to CASRRDSNQPQHF.

V is TRBV29-1 and J is TRBJ1-1, with D hard to call. The V gene lost 8 bases and the J gene lost 1 base, with 11 bases spanning the gap. The germline V gene encodes CDR1 SQVTM and CDR2 ANQGSEA. This CDR3 comprises 12 residues. The CDR3 region has the DNA TGCAGCCCCGAGGCCGAGAACACTGAAGCTTTCTTT. It is translated as CSPEAENTEAFF.